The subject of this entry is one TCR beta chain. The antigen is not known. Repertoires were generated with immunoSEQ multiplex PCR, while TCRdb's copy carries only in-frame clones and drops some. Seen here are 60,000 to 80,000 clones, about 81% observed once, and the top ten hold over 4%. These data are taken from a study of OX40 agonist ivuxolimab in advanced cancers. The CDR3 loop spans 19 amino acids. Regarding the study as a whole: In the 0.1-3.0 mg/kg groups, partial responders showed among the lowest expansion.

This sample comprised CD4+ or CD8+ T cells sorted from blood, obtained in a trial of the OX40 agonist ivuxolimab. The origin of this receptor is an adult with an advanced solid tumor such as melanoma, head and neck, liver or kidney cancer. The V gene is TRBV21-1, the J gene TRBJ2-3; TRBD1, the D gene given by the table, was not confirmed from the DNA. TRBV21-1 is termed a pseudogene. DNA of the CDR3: TGTGCCAGCAGCAAGGTTCCAGGGATGATTGGATCTAGCACAGATACGCAGTATTTT. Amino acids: CASSKVPGMIGSSTDTQYF.